The entry that follows covers one TCR beta chain sequence. This sample was taken from a study of T cells in tumors after PD-1 blockade. As for the study in general: Patients had no prior checkpoint blockade, systemic immunosuppressants, or anti-cancer therapy within 4 weeks. A subset received ongoing vismodegib 150 mg daily alongside anti-PD-1 therapy.

Produced via immunoSEQ multiplex PCR; TCRdb's table is partial and in-frame only. The sample carries about 14,000 clones, nearly 85% recorded once. The CDR3 spans 14 residues. The V gene's germline CDR1 is SGHTA and CDR2 FQGTGA. Trimming shortened V by 2 bases and J by 4 bases, and 9 bases separated the two germline ends. This sequence joins TRBV7-3 and TRBJ2-1; D is ambiguous. The sequence was obtained from a human donor with basal cell carcinoma. Material: PBMCs, obtained after anti-PD-1 treatment. This CDR3 is CASSLGGIYNEQFF. As DNA, the CDR3 is TGTGCCAGCAGCTTAGGCGGAATTTACAATGAGCAGTTCTTC.